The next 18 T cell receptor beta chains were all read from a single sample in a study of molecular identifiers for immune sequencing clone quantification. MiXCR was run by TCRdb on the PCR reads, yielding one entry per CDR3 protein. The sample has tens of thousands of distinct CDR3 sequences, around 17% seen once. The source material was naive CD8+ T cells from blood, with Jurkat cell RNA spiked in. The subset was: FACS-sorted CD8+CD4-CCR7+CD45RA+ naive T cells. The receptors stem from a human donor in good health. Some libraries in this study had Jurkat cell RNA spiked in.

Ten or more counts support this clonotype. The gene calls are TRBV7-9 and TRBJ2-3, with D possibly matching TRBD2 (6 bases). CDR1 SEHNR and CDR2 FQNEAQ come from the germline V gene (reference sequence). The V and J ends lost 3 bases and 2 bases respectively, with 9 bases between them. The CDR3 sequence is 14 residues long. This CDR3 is CASSFQGLTDTQYF. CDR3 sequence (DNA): TGTGCCAGCAGCTTTCAGGGACTCACAGATACGCAGTATTTT.

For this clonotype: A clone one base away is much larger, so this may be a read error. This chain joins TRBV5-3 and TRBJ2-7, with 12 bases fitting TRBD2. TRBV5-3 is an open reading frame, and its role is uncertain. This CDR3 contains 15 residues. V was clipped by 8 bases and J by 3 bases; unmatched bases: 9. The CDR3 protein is CASNGPGLAGYEQYF. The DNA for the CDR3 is TGTGCCAGCAACGGACCGGGACTAGCGGGCTACGAGCAGTACTTC.

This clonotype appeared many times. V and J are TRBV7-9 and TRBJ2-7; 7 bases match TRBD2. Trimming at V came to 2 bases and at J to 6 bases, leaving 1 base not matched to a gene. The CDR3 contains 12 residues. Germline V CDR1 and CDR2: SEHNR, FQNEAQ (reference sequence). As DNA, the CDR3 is TGTGCCAGCAGCTTAAGGGAGGGCGAGCAGTACTTC. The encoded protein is CASSLREGEQYF.

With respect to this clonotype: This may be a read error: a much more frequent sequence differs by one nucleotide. CDR3 sequence reads: CASSAPNSGGPADTQYF. CDR3 nucleotide sequence: TGCGCCAGCAGTGCCCCGAATAGCGGGGGGCCCGCCGATACGCAGTATTTT. The genes are TRBV10-2 and TRBJ2-3; 10 nucleotides line up with TRBD2. The CDR3 covers 17 residues. V shed 4 bases and J 6 bases; nucleotides not matched to a gene: 13. The germline V gene encodes CDR1 WSHSY and CDR2 SAAADI.

Here the CDR3 reads CASSLAFGAASGNTIYF. The CDR3 DNA follows: TGTGCCAGCAGCTTAGCGTTTGGGGCAGCCTCTGGAAACACCATATATTTT. This chain connects TRBV7-9 to TRBJ1-3, with D possibly TRBD1 on 5 matching bases. Trimming took off 0 bases at V and 0 bases at J, with 12 bases between the two ends. The CDR3 covers 17 residues. Germline V gene lookup returns CDR1 SEHNR and CDR2 FQNEAQ (reference sequence).

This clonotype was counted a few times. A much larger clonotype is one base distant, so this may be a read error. CDR3 in DNA: TGTGCCAGCGGGACAGGGGTCCACACTGAAGCTTTCTTT. It codes for CASGTGVHTEAFF. This chain joins TRBV19 and TRBJ1-1; TRBD1 matches 10 bases. From germline, CDR1 is LNHDA and CDR2 SQIVND (reference sequence). This CDR3 region has 13 residues. V shed 9 bases and J 3 bases; nucleotides not matched to a gene: 4. Using reference TRBV19 and TRBJ1-1 for the parts outside the CDR3, the full variable domain is DGGITQSPKYLFRKEGQNVTLSCEQNLNHDAMYWYRQDPGQGLRLIYYSQIVNDFQKGDIAEGYSVSREKKESFPLTVTSAQKNPTAFYLCASGTGVHTEAFFGQGTRLTVV.

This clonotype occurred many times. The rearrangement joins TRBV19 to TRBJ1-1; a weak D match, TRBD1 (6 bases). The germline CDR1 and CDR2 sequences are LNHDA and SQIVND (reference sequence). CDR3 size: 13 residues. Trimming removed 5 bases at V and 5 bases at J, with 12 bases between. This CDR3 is CASSWGAMTEAFF. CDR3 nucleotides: TGTGCCAGTAGTTGGGGGGCAATGACTGAAGCTTTCTTT.

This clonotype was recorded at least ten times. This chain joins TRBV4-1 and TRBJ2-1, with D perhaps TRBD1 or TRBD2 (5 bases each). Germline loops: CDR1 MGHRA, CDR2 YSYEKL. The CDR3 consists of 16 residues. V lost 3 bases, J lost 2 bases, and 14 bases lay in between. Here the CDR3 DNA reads TGCGCCAGCAGCCAGATATCCGGGACCACCTACAATGAGCAGTTCTTC. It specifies CASSQISGTTYNEQFF.

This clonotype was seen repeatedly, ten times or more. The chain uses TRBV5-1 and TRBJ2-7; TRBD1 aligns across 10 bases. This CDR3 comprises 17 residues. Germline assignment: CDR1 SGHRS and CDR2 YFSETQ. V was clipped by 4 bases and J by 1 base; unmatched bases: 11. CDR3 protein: CASSGGLGTGESYEQYF. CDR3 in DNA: TGCGCCAGCAGCGGAGGATTGGGGACAGGGGAATCCTACGAGCAGTACTTC.

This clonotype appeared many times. The CDR3 DNA is TGCAGTGCTAGAGATAACAAACCGCAGATGAAACCAAACACCGGGGAGCTGTTTTTT. It is translated as CSARDNKPQMKPNTGELFF. The chain joins TRBV20-1 to TRBJ2-2; no definite D call. The CDR3 length is 19 residues. Germline V CDR1 and CDR2: DFQATT, SNEGSKA (reference sequence). Trimming removed 0 bases from V and 2 bases from J, with 22 bases in between.

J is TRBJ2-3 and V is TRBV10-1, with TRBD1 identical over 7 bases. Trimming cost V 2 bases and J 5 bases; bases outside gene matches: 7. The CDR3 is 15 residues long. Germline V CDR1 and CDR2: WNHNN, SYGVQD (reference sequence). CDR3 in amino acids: CASSEGFTGVDTQYF. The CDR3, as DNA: TGCGCCAGCAGTGAGGGCTTTACAGGGGTAGATACGCAGTATTTT.

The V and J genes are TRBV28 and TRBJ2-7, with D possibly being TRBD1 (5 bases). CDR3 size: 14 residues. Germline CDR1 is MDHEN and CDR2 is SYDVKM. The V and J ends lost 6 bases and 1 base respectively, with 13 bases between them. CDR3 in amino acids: CASSRETVSYEQYF. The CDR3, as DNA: TGTGCCAGCAGCCGCGAGACAGTTTCCTACGAGCAGTACTTC. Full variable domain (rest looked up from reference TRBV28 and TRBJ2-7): DVKVTQSSRYLVKRTGEKVFLECVQDMDHENMFWYRQDPGLGLRLIYFSYDVKMKEKGDIPEGYSVSREKKERFSLILESASTNQTSMYLCASSRETVSYEQYFGPGTRLTVT.

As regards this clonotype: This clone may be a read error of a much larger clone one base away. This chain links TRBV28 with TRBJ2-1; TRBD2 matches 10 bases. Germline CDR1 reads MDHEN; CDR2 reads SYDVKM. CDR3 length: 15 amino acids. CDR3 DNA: TGTGCCAGCAGCGTCCGTGGACTAGCGGACAATGAGCGGTTCTTC. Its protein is CASSVRGLADNERFF.

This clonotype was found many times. This CDR3 reads CASSQERTGRYGYTF. DNA of the CDR3: TGCGCCAGCAGCCAAGAAAGGACAGGACGCTATGGCTACACCTTC. J is TRBJ1-2 and V is TRBV4-3; TRBD1 agrees at 7 bases. J lost 4 bases, V lost 0 bases, and 5 bases had no gene match. The germline V gene encodes CDR1 LGHNA and CDR2 YSLEER. The CDR3 extends over 15 amino acids.

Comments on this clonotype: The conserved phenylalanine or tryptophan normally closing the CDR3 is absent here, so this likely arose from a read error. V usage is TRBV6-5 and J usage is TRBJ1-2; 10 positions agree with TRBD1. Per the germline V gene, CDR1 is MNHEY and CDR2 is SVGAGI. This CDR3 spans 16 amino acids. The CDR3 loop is CTSSYVRDRGFQGYTS. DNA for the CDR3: TGTACCAGCAGTTACGTTCGGGACAGGGGTTTTCAAGGCTACACCTCC.

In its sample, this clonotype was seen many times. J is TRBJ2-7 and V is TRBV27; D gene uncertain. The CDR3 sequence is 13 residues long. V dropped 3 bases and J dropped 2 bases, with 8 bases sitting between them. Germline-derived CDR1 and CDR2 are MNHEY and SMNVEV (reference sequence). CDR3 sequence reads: CASSLGRAYEQYF. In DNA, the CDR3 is TGTGCCAGCAGTTTGGGCAGAGCCTACGAGCAGTACTTC.

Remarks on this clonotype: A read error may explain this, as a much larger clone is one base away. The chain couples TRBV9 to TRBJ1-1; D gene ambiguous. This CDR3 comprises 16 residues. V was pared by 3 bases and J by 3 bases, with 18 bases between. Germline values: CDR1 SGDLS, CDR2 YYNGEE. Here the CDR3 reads CASSARSGLLYTEAFF. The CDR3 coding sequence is TGTGCCAGCAGCGCCCGGTCGGGCCTTCTGTACACTGAAGCTTTCTTT. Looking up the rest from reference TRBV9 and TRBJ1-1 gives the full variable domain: DSGVTQTPKHLITATGQRVTLRCSPRSGDLSVYWYQQSLDQGLQFLIQYYNGEERAKGNILERFSAQQFPDLHSELNLSSLELGDSALYFCASSARSGLLYTEAFFGQGTRLTVV.

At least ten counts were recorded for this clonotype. The CDR3 DNA reads TGTGCCACATCCGGGACAGGCGGCCTTCAGCCCCAGCATTTT. This sequence encodes CATSGTGGLQPQHF. The chain recombines TRBV12-3 or TRBV12-4 with TRBJ1-5; TRBD1 matches 8 bases. V was clipped by 10 bases and J by 6 bases; unmatched bases: 11. The CDR3 loop spans 14 amino acids.